This T cell receptor beta chain is drawn from a study of cytomegalovirus exposure and HLA in healthy donors. CDR3 size: 16 residues. The germline gives CDR1 LGHNA, CDR2 YSLEER. Trimming shortened V by 3 bases and J by 4 bases, and 16 bases separated the two germline ends. Primers: 60 Vbeta forward and 13 Jbeta reverse. Assay: immunoSEQ multiplex PCR; the TCRdb copy retains only in-frame clones and omits some. The sample has about 200,000 clones; about four fifths are singletons. The clonotype was recovered from a woman under 30 in good health and CMV-seronegative. Sequencing input: PBMCs. V gene TRBV4-3 combines with J gene TRBJ1-5; D possibly corresponds to TRBD1 (6 bases). The CDR3 loop reads CASSQGPGHSNQPQHF. In nucleotides, the CDR3 is TGCGCCAGCAGCCAGGGGCCGGGACACTCGAATCAGCCCCAGCATTTT.